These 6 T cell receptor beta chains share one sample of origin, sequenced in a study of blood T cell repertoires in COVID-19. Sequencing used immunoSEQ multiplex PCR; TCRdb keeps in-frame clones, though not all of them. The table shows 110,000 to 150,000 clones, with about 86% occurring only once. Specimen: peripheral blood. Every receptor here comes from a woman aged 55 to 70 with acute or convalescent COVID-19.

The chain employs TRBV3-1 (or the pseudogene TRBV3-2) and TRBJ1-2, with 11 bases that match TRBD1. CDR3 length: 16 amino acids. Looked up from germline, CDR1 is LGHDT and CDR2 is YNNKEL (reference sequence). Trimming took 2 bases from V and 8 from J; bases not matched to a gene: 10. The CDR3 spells CASSQTLDRGPFGYTF. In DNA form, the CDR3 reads TGTGCCAGCAGCCAAACTCTGGACAGGGGGCCCTTCGGCTACACCTTC.

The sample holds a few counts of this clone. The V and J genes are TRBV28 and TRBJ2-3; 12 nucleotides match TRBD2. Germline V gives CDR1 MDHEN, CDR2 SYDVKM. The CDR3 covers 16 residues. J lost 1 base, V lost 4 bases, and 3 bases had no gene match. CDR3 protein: CASSSRLAGGTDTQYF. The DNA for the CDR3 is TGTGCCAGCAGTTCTCGACTAGCGGGGGGCACAGATACGCAGTATTTT.

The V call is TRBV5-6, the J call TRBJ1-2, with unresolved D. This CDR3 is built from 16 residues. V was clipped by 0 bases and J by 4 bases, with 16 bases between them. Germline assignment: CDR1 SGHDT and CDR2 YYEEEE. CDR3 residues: CASSLASALSGYGYTF. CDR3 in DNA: TGTGCCAGCAGCTTGGCGTCGGCCCTCAGCGGCTATGGCTACACCTTC.

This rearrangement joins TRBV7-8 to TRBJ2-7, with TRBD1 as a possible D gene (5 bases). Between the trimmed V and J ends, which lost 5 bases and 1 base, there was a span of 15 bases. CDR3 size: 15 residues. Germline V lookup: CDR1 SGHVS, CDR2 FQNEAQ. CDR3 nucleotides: TGTGCCAGCAGCCCCAGGGTTGCTGCTTCCTACGAGCAGTACTTC. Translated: CASSPRVAASYEQYF.

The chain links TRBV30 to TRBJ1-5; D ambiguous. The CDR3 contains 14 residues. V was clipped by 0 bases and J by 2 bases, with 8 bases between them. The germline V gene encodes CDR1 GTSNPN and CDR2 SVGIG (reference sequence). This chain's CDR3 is CAWSVLGGNQPQHF. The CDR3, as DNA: TGTGCCTGGAGTGTACTCGGGGGCAATCAGCCCCAGCATTTT.

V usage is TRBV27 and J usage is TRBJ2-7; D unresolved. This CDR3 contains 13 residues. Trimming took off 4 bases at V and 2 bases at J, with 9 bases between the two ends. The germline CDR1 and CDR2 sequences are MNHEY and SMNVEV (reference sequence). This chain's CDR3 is CASSYSQPYEQYF. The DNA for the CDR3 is TGTGCCAGCAGTTATAGCCAGCCCTACGAGCAGTACTTC.